These 10 T cell receptor beta chains came from one sample sequenced in a study of OX40 agonist ivuxolimab in advanced cancers. The method was immunoSEQ multiplex PCR; TCRdb's version includes in-frame clones alone and lacks a portion of them. Of fewer than 70,000 clones listed, more than 65% were seen once; the top ten hold roughly 6.3%. Sequencing used CD4+ or CD8+ T cells sorted from blood, obtained in a trial of the OX40 agonist ivuxolimab. The receptors here all came from an adult with an advanced solid tumor such as melanoma, head and neck, liver or kidney cancer.

This clone was seen just once. This chain uses TRBV10-3 with TRBJ1-1; D unclear. CDR3 length: 15 residues. Germline V gives CDR1 ENHRY, CDR2 SYGVKD. V lost 0 bases and J 1 base, leaving 9 bases between the germline ends. In DNA form, the CDR3 reads TGTGCCATCAGTGAGTCGGTTACGGGGAACACTGAAGCTTTCTTT. Protein: CAISESVTGNTEAFF.

The CDR3: CASSWNRDRGPGTGELFF. In DNA form, the CDR3 reads TGCGCCAGCAGCTGGAACCGGGACAGGGGGCCGGGTACCGGGGAGCTGTTTTTT. V and J are TRBV5-1 and TRBJ2-2; 12 bases agree with TRBD1. The CDR3 is made up of 18 amino acids. V trimming: 3 bases; J trimming: 5 bases; junction bases outside the gene matches: 11. CDR1 and CDR2 from the germline V gene are SGHRS and YFSETQ.

The J gene is TRBJ1-2, the V gene TRBV2, with D perhaps matching TRBD1 (5 bases). CDR1 and CDR2 from the germline V gene are SNHLY and FYNNEI. V gave up 4 bases and J gave up 8 bases, with 8 bases separating them. This CDR3 is built from 11 residues. DNA for the CDR3: TGTGCCAGCAGTGCCGGGGGAGGCTACACCTTC. This gives the protein CASSAGGGYTF.

The V and J genes are TRBV19 and TRBJ1-5, with 8 bases identical to TRBD1. The CDR3 runs to 17 residues. With V trimmed by 5 bases and J by 0 bases, 9 bases remained unmatched. Germline-derived CDR1 and CDR2 are LNHDA and SQIVND (reference sequence). This CDR3 is CASSRQGMTYSNQPQHF. The CDR3 DNA reads TGTGCCAGTAGTCGACAGGGGATGACATATAGCAATCAGCCCCAGCATTTT.

The chain links TRBV10-3 to TRBJ2-7; tentatively, D is TRBD1 (6 bases). Trimming took 0 bases from V and 4 from J, leaving 10 bases between them. CDR1 is ENHRY and CDR2 is SYGVKD in the germline V gene. The CDR3 runs to 14 residues. CDR3 nucleotide sequence: TGTGCCATCAGTGAGTCTTACAGGGTGTACGAGCAGTACTTC. Translating gives CAISESYRVYEQYF.

CDR3 in DNA: TGCGCCAGCAGCACCACCCCAGGGGATGGTCAGCCCCAGCATTTT. This gives the protein CASSTTPGDGQPQHF. The chain carries TRBV5-1 and TRBJ1-5; D is possibly TRBD1 (6 bases). Germline assignment: CDR1 SGHRS and CDR2 YFSETQ. Deletions cut 4 bases from V and 6 bases from J, with 17 bases between. The CDR3 has 15 amino acids.

This clone was recorded once. The rearrangement uses TRBV18 and TRBJ2-7, with TRBD2 matching 10 bases. Germline CDR1 is KGHSH and CDR2 is LQKENI. V was pared by 0 bases and J by 4 bases, with 6 bases of the junction left unmatched. The CDR3 contains 16 residues. In DNA form, the CDR3 reads TGTGCCAGCTCACCACCGGGAGCGGGAGGGATGTACGAGCAGTACTTC. Protein sequence: CASSPPGAGGMYEQYF.

The chain has TRBV7-9 and TRBJ2-5; D is ambiguous. Judging by the DNA end, TRBJ2-7 fits better; the J call may be wrong. Germline V gene sequence: CDR1 SEHNR, CDR2 FQNEAQ (reference sequence). This CDR3 spans 11 amino acids. The CDR3: CASSPQYEQYF. The CDR3 region has the DNA TGTGCCAGCAGCCCACAATACGAGCAGTACTTC.

The chain joins TRBV28 to TRBJ1-1; TRBD1 is a possible D gene (6 bases). V was trimmed by 4 bases and J by 1 base, leaving 16 bases between them. This CDR3 is 16 amino acids long. Germline CDR1 and CDR2: MDHEN and SYDVKM. The CDR3 coding sequence is TGTGCCAGCAGTTCCCATGGGGCGACAGGGAACACTGAAGCTTTCTTT. Translation: CASSSHGATGNTEAFF.

CDR3 protein: CASSLEGGEKLFF. The DNA for the CDR3 is TGTGCCAGCAGCTTAGAGGGTGGAGAAAAACTGTTTTTT. The chain recombines TRBV7-2 with TRBJ1-4; D not certain. With 1 base removed from V and 8 bases from J, the gap between germline ends came to 8 bases. The CDR3 loop spans 13 amino acids. Germline V gene sequence: CDR1 SGHTA, CDR2 FQGNSA.